These 29 T cell receptor beta chains were all obtained from the same sample, sequenced in a study of cytomegalovirus exposure and HLA in healthy donors. Primers for the PCR totalled 60 Vbeta and 13 Jbeta. TCRdb's table, derived via immunoSEQ multiplex PCR, lists solely in-frame clones and lacks some. The sample contains 75,000 to 100,000 clones, approximately 79% of which appear only once. The sequenced material came from PBMCs. The source is a woman aged 60-75 years in good health and CMV-seropositive.

The genes are TRBV28 and TRBJ1-5; D may be TRBD1 (6 bases). The V end lost 6 bases, the J end lost 0 bases, and 9 bases lay between the germline ends. This CDR3 spans 14 amino acids. Germline lookup yields CDR1 MDHEN and CDR2 SYDVKM. The DNA of the CDR3 is TGTGCCAGCAGGGGGGCCAATAGCAATCAGCCCCAGCATTTT. As protein: CASRGANSNQPQHF.

The CDR3 loop reads CASSEQGAGANVLTF. The CDR3 DNA is TGTGCCAGCAGTGAACAGGGGGCAGGGGCCAACGTCCTGACTTTC. The rearrangement uses TRBV2 and TRBJ2-6; 8 nucleotides match TRBD1. V was clipped by 2 bases and J by 4 bases; unmatched bases: 1. The germline CDR1 and CDR2 sequences are SNHLY and FYNNEI. CDR3 length: 15 residues.

This clone was detected only a few times. This sequence joins TRBV5-1 and TRBJ2-7, with TRBD1 matching 9 bases. V dropped 0 bases and J dropped 5; count of bases not matched to a gene: 12. Germline V gene data show CDR1 as SGHRS and CDR2 as YFSETQ. The CDR3 loop spans 17 amino acids. The CDR3 DNA sequence: TGCGCCAGCAGCTTGGCGGTTTCCGGGACAGGGTGGGACGAGCAGTACTTC. Protein product: CASSLAVSGTGWDEQYF.

The gene calls are TRBV11-2 and TRBJ2-7; TRBD1 might be the D (5 bases). V shed 2 bases and J shed 0 bases, with 11 bases lying between them. Germline V gene data show CDR1 as SGHAT and CDR2 as FQNNGV. The CDR3 sequence is 15 residues long. CDR3 protein: CASSLTRVVSYEQYF. CDR3 DNA sequence: TGTGCCAGCAGCTTAACCAGGGTCGTCTCCTACGAGCAGTACTTC.

The chain uses TRBV6-6 and TRBJ2-7, with D uncertain. Germline V CDR1 and CDR2: MNHNY, SVGAGI (reference sequence). V lost 10 bases and J 0 bases, leaving 13 bases between the germline ends. The CDR3 is made up of 13 amino acids. CDR3 in DNA: TGTGCCACCAAAATCATCGGCTCCTACGAGCAGTACTTC. It codes for CATKIIGSYEQYF.

The rearrangement joins TRBV27 to TRBJ1-2; 11 nucleotides agree with TRBD1. The germline V gene encodes CDR1 MNHEY and CDR2 SMNVEV (reference sequence). V was clipped by 5 bases and J by 5 bases; unmatched bases: 4. The CDR3 has 14 residues. The CDR3 DNA reads TGTGCCAGCAGTACGGGACAGGGGGTATATGGCTACACCTTC. Translation gives CASSTGQGVYGYTF.

This clone was seen once. The rearrangement joins TRBV4-2 to TRBJ2-7, with D uncertain. The CDR3 consists of 16 residues. Per germline, CDR1 LGHNA and CDR2 YNFKEQ. V was pared by 0 bases and J by 3 bases, with 15 bases between. The CDR3 DNA reads TGTGCCAGCAGCCAAGATTTGGGTCTAGAATTCTACGAGCAGTACTTC. This sequence encodes CASSQDLGLEFYEQYF.

This chain joins TRBV30 and TRBJ1-5, with TRBD1 identical over 9 bases. The CDR3 contains 16 residues. V shed 4 bases, J shed 5 bases, and the junction held 12 bases outside the gene matches. Germline V gene sequence: CDR1 GTSNPN, CDR2 SVGIG (reference sequence). For the CDR3, the DNA is TGTGCCTGGAATCCTACCGGGACAGGGTTTGATCAGCCCCAGCATTTT. Amino acid sequence: CAWNPTGTGFDQPQHF.

J is TRBJ1-5 and V is TRBV5-6, with 12 nucleotides matching TRBD1. Trimming cost V 4 bases and J 6 bases; bases outside gene matches: 5. The germline V gene encodes CDR1 SGHDT and CDR2 YYEEEE. CDR3 length: 15 residues. The CDR3: CASSRDRGLGQPQHF. CDR3 sequence (DNA): TGTGCCAGCAGCAGGGACAGGGGGCTCGGTCAGCCCCAGCATTTT.

CDR3 in amino acids: CSVTSGRAVEQYF. The CDR3 bases are TGCAGCGTGACTAGCGGGAGGGCGGTTGAGCAGTACTTC. The chain is built from TRBV29-1 and TRBJ2-7; 14 nucleotides match TRBD2. This CDR3 is built from 13 residues. Unmatched junction bases numbered 5, after V lost 6 bases and J lost 7 bases. Germline lookup yields CDR1 SQVTM and CDR2 ANQGSEA.

The gene calls are TRBV6-1 and TRBJ2-1; 10 bases map to TRBD2. CDR3 length: 18 residues. Germline assignment: CDR1 MNHNS and CDR2 SASEGT. The V gene end was trimmed by 2 bases and the J gene end by 4 bases; junction bases not matched to a gene: 11. CDR3 DNA: TGTGCCAGCAGTGAAATCCCTCCAGCGGGAGGGATATACAATGAGCAGTTCTTC. Translating gives CASSEIPPAGGIYNEQFF.

The chain employs TRBV9 and TRBJ1-1; D gene unclear. CDR3 length: 11 amino acids. V dropped 5 bases and J dropped 3 bases, with 5 bases sitting between them. CDR1 SGDLS and CDR2 YYNGEE come from the germline V gene. In DNA form, the CDR3 reads TGTGCCAGCAGAGCCGACACTGAAGCTTTCTTT. This gives the protein CASRADTEAFF.

The V call is TRBV7-9, the J call TRBJ1-1, with D possibly TRBD1 on 5 matching bases. The CDR3 loop spans 15 amino acids. Germline-derived CDR1 and CDR2 are SEHNR and FQNEAQ (reference sequence). The ends were cut back, 1 base at V and 4 bases at J, with 13 bases in the middle. CDR3 loop: CASSLVLRGGTEAFF. The CDR3, as DNA: TGTGCCAGCAGCTTAGTCCTTAGGGGAGGCACTGAAGCTTTCTTT.

The chain employs TRBV5-6 and TRBJ2-7; 11 positions match TRBD2. The CDR3 is made up of 13 amino acids. The V gene's germline CDR1 is SGHDT and CDR2 YYEEEE. The V segment lost 10 bases and the J segment 7 bases; nucleotides outside the gene matches: 10. The CDR3 reads CACGIASGREQYF. CDR3 in DNA: TGTGCCTGTGGGATAGCTAGCGGGAGGGAGCAGTACTTC.

V gene TRBV6-5 combines with J gene TRBJ2-3, with D perhaps TRBD2 (6 bases). V was clipped by 6 bases and J by 1 base, with 14 bases between them. The germline CDR1 and CDR2 sequences are MNHEY and SVGAGI. CDR3 size: 15 residues. In DNA form, the CDR3 reads TGTGCCAGCAGGATGAATAGACTAGGCACAGATACGCAGTATTTT. It encodes CASRMNRLGTDTQYF.

This clone was counted between two and nine times. In DNA, the CDR3 is TGTGCCAGTAGTGGCGCGACAGGCCAAAATCAGCCCCAGCATTTT. This translates into CASSGATGQNQPQHF. The chain uses TRBV19 and TRBJ1-5, with D possibly TRBD1 on 6 matching bases. CDR3 length: 15 amino acids. V lost 5 bases and J lost 4, with 15 bases in between. CDR1 and CDR2 (germline): LNHDA, SQIVND (reference sequence).

The chain employs TRBV5-1 and TRBJ1-6; 8 bases map to TRBD1. This CDR3 has 18 residues. The J segment lost 7 bases and the V segment lost 4 bases, leaving 16 bases of the junction unmatched. Per the germline V gene, CDR1 is SGHRS and CDR2 is YFSETQ. The CDR3 is CASSPMAPPGGKNSPLHF. CDR3 bases: TGCGCCAGCAGCCCTATGGCCCCCCCAGGGGGCAAGAATTCACCCCTCCACTTT.

This clone has more than one count but fewer than ten. The chain has TRBV5-1 and TRBJ2-7; 11 bases match TRBD1. J lost 5 bases, V lost 0 bases, and 7 bases had no gene match. This CDR3 has 16 amino acids. Germline CDR1 SGHRS, CDR2 YFSETQ. The CDR3 sequence: CASSLGSDRGPHEQYF. CDR3 coding DNA: TGCGCCAGCAGCTTGGGGTCGGACAGGGGGCCCCACGAGCAGTACTTC.

This clone was detected a few times. V gene TRBV15 combines with J gene TRBJ2-1; 8 nucleotides match TRBD2. The CDR3 runs to 15 residues. The germline V gene has CDR1 LNHNV and CDR2 YYDKDF (reference sequence). Unmatched junction bases numbered 6, after V lost 0 bases and J lost 8 bases. CDR3 amino acids: CATSRDQRELDEQFF. CDR3 coding DNA: TGTGCCACCAGCAGAGATCAGCGGGAGCTCGATGAGCAGTTCTTC.

The chain links TRBV6-1 to TRBJ1-2, with D unclear. The germline V gene encodes CDR1 MNHNS and CDR2 SASEGT. The CDR3 loop spans 14 amino acids. Trimming removed 8 bases at V and 0 bases at J, with 13 bases between. The chain's CDR3 is CASVLSGPNYGYTF. In DNA form, the CDR3 reads TGTGCCAGCGTACTTAGCGGCCCTAACTATGGCTACACCTTC.

The chain combines TRBV5-1 with TRBJ1-4, with TRBD1 matching over 9 bases. This CDR3 is 15 amino acids long. CDR1 and CDR2 (germline): SGHRS, YFSETQ. V was pared by 5 bases and J by 6 bases, with 8 bases of the junction left unmatched. CDR3 DNA: TGCGCCAGCAGGCCACAGGGGGCCGGGGATGAAAAACTGTTTTTT. Translated, it gives CASRPQGAGDEKLFF.

This sequence joins TRBV6-6 and TRBJ2-7; TRBD2 is a possible D gene (6 bases). Germline assignment: CDR1 MNHNY and CDR2 SVGAGI (reference sequence). V was pared by 6 bases and J by 4 bases, with 19 bases between. The CDR3 consists of 15 residues. This chain's CDR3 is CASRNSGEQAYEQYF. In DNA, the CDR3 is TGTGCCAGCAGAAACTCGGGGGAGCAGGCGTACGAGCAGTACTTC.

This chain uses TRBV5-4 with TRBJ2-1; TRBD2 matches at 14 bases. The germline V gene has CDR1 SGHNT and CDR2 YYREEE (reference sequence). The J segment lost 11 bases and the V segment lost 3 bases, leaving 13 bases of the junction unmatched. CDR3 size: 17 residues. The CDR3 sequence: CASSYNAGTSGRPKQFF. CDR3 nucleotide sequence: TGTGCCAGCAGCTATAATGCCGGGACTAGCGGGAGACCCAAGCAGTTCTTC.

V is TRBV5-1 and J is TRBJ2-5; 7 positions match TRBD1. V lost 2 bases, J lost 2 bases, and 3 bases stayed unmatched. The CDR3 runs to 14 residues. Germline loops: CDR1 SGHRS, CDR2 YFSETQ. CDR3 loop: CASSFDRAQETQYF. The CDR3 bases are TGCGCCAGCAGCTTTGACAGGGCGCAAGAGACCCAGTACTTC.

The rearrangement uses TRBV27 and TRBJ1-5, with TRBD1 identical over 8 bases. Germline CDR1 and CDR2: MNHEY and SMNVEV (reference sequence). Germline trimming cut 2 bases from V and 8 bases from J; bases unmatched to any gene: 8. This CDR3 is 15 amino acids long. CDR3 coding DNA: TGTGCCAGCAGTTTAGGGGGGACAGGCGTCAAGCCCCAGCATTTT. This encodes CASSLGGTGVKPQHF.

V and J are TRBV9 and TRBJ2-1; possible D gene TRBD2, 6 bases. The V end was cut by 4 bases, the J end by 8 bases, with 19 bases between. Per germline, CDR1 SGDLS and CDR2 YYNGEE. This CDR3 comprises 15 residues. The CDR3 loop reads CASSFSGGGIDEQFF. CDR3 sequence (DNA): TGTGCCAGCAGCTTCAGTGGTGGGGGGATCGATGAGCAGTTCTTC.

Here the CDR3 reads CASSLQGARSSPLHF. In nucleotides, the CDR3 is TGTGCCAGCAGCTTACAGGGGGCGCGCAGTTCACCCCTCCACTTT. V is TRBV5-4 and J is TRBJ1-6; 9 nucleotides match TRBD1. Trimming removed 2 bases from V and 9 bases from J; junction bases left unmatched: 6. This CDR3 has 15 residues. The germline CDR1 and CDR2 sequences are SGHNT and YYREEE (reference sequence).

The J gene is TRBJ1-6, the V gene TRBV9; TRBD1 matches 7 bases. V shed 2 bases and J 7 bases; nucleotides not matched to a gene: 3. Germline V gene sequence: CDR1 SGDLS, CDR2 YYNGEE. The length of the CDR3 is 14 residues. The CDR3 coding sequence is TGTGCCAGCAGCGTCGGGACAGTAAATTCACCCCTCCACTTT. Protein sequence: CASSVGTVNSPLHF.

The V call is TRBV18, the J call TRBJ2-5, with D possibly TRBD2 on 6 matching bases. The end of the DNA fits TRBJ2-7 better, so the J call may be wrong. The length of the CDR3 is 13 residues. In germline, CDR1 is KGHSH, CDR2 LQKENI. The CDR3 bases are TGTGCCAGCTCACCAGTCACGCGGGGCGAGCAGTACTTC. Translation gives CASSPVTRGEQYF.